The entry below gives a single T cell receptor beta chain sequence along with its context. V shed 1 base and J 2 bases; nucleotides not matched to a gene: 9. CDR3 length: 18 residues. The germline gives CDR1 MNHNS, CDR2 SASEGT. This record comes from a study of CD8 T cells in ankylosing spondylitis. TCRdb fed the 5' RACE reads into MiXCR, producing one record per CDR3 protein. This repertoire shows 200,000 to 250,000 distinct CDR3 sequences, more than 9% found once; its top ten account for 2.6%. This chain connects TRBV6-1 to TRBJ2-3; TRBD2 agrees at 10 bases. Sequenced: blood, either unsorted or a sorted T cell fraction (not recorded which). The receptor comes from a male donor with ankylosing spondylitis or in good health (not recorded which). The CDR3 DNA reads TGTGCCAGCAGTGAAGTATTGGCTAGCGGGGGAACCACAGATACGCAGTATTTT. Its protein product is CASSEVLASGGTTDTQYF.